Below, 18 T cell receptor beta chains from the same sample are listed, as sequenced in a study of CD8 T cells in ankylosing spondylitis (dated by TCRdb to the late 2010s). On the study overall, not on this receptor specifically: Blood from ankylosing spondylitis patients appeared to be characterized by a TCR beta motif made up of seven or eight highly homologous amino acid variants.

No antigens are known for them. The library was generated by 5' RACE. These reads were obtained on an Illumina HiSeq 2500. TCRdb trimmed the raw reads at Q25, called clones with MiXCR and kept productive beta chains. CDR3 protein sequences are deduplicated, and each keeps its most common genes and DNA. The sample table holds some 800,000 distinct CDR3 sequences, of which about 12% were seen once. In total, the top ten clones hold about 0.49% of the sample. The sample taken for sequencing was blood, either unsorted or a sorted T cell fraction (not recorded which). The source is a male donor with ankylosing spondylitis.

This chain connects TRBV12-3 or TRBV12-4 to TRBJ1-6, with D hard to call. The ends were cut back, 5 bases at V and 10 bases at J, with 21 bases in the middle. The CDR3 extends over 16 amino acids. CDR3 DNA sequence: TGTGCCAGCAGTATGAGGAACGGGCCGATGAACTCACCCCTCCACTTT. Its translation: CASSMRNGPMNSPLHF.

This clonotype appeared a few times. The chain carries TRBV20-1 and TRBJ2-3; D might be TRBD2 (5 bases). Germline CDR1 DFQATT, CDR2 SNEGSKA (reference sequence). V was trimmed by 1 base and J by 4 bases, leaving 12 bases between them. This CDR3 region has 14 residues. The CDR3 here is CSARGLAGSDTQYF. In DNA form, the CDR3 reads TGCAGTGCTAGAGGTCTAGCAGGCTCAGATACGCAGTATTTT.

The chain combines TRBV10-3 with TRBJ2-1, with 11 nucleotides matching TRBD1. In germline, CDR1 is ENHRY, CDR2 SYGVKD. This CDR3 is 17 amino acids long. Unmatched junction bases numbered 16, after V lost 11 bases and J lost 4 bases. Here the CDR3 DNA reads TGTGCCGCCCGGGTCTCACGGGGGACAGGGGGTTACAATGAGCAGTTCTTC. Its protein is CAARVSRGTGGYNEQFF.

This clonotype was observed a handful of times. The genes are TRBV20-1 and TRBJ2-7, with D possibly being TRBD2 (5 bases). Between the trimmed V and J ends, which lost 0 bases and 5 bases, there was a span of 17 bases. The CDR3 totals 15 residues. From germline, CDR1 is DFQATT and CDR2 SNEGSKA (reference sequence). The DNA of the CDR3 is TGCAGTGCTAGAGATAGGAAAGGAGGTATAGACGAGCAGTACTTC. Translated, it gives CSARDRKGGIDEQYF.

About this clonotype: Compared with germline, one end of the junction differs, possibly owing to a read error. CDR3: CSASPSNQPKHF. CDR3 in DNA: TGCAGTGCTAGTCCGTCTAATCAGCCCAAGCATTTT. The V gene is TRBV20-1, the J gene TRBJ1-5; D call uncertain. Germline V gene lookup returns CDR1 DFQATT and CDR2 SNEGSKA (reference sequence). The CDR3 length is 12 residues.

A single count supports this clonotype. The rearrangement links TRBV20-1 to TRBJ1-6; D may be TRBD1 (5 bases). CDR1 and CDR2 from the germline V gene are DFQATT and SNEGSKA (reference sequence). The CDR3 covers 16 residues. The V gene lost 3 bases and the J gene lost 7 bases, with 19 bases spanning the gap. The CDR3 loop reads CSARVAGSKFNSPLHF. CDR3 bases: TGCAGTGCTAGGGTGGCAGGGAGCAAGTTCAATTCACCCCTCCACTTT.

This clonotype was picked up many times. The CDR3 DNA sequence: TGTGCCAGCAGCTTGATTCCAGCCTTTCGCTCCTACAATGAGCAGTTCTTC. Its protein product is CASSLIPAFRSYNEQFF. The chain is built from TRBV5-8 and TRBJ2-1; D gene unclear. V was shortened by 1 base and J by 0 bases, with 14 bases between the two germline ends. The germline gives CDR1 SGHTS, CDR2 YDEGEE. The CDR3 has 17 amino acids.

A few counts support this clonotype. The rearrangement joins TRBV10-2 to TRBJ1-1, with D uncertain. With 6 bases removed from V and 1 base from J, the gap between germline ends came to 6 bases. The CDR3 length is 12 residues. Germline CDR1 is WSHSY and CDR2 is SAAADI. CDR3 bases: TGCGCCAGCAGCCGGGAGAACACTGAAGCTTTCTTT. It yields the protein CASSRENTEAFF.

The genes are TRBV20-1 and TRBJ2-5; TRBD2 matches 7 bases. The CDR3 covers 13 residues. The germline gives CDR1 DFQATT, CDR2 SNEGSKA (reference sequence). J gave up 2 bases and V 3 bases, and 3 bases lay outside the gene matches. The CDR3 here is CSASWGLQETQYF. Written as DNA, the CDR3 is TGCAGTGCTAGTTGGGGACTACAAGAGACCCAGTACTTC.

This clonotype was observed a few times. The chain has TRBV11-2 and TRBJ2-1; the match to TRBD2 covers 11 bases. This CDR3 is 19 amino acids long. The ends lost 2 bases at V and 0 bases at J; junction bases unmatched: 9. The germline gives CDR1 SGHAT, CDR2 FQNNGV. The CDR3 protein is CASSLQKLAGASSYNEQFF. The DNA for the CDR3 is TGTGCCAGCAGCTTACAAAAACTAGCGGGAGCCAGCTCCTACAATGAGCAGTTCTTC.

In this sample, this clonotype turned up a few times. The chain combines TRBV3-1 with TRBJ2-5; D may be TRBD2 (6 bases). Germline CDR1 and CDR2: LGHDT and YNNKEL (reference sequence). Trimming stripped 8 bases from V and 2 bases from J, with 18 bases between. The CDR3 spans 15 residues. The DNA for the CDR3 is TGTGCCAGCGCCCTTGGGGGACTGCCACAAGAGACCCAGTACTTC. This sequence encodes CASALGGLPQETQYF.

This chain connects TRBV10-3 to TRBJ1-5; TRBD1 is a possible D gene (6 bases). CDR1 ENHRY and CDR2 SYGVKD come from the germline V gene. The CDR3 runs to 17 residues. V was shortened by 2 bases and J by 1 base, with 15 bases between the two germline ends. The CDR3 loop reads CAISEAGTTPSNQPQHF. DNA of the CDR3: TGTGCCATCAGTGAGGCAGGGACAACACCCAGCAATCAGCCCCAGCATTTT.

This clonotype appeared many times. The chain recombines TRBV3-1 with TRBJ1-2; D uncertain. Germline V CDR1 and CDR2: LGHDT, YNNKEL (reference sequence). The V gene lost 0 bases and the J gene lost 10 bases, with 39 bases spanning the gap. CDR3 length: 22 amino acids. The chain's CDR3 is CASSQEGLVRGPKLGFIKDYTF. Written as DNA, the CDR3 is TGTGCCAGCAGCCAAGAAGGGCTGGTTCGAGGTCCCAAATTAGGGTTCATCAAGGACTACACCTTC.

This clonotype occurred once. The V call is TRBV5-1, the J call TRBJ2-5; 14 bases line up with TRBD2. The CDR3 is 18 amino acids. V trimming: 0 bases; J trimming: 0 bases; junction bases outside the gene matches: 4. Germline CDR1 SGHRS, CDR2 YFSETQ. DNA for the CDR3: TGCGCCAGCAGCTTGGATCGGACTAGCGGGAGGTACCAAGAGACCCAGTACTTC. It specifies CASSLDRTSGRYQETQYF. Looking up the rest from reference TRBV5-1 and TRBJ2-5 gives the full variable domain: KAGVTQTPRYLIKTRGQQVTLSCSPISGHRSVSWYQQTPGQGLQFLFEYFSETQRNKGNFPGRFSGRQFSNSRSEMNVSTLELGDSALYLCASSLDRTSGRYQETQYFGPGTRLLVL.

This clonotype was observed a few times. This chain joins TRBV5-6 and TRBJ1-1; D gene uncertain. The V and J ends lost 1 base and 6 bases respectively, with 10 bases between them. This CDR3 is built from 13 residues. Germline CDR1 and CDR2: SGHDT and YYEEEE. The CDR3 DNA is TGTGCCAGCAGCTTGAGAGGGAATGCTGAAGCTTTCTTT. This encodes CASSLRGNAEAFF.

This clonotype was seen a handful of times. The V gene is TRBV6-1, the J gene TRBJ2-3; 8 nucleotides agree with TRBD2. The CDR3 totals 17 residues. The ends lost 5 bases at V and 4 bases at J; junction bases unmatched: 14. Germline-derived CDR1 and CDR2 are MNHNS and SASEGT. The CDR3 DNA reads TGTGCCAGCAGTCCCCGGGGGGTAGCGGGGCCATCAGATACGCAGTATTTT. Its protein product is CASSPRGVAGPSDTQYF.

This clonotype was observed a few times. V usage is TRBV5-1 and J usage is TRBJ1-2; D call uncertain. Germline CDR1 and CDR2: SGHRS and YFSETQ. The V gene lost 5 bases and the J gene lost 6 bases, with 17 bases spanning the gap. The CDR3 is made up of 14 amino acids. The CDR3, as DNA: TGCGCCAGCAGACTAAGGATAGACGGGGATGGCTACACCTTC. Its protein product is CASRLRIDGDGYTF.

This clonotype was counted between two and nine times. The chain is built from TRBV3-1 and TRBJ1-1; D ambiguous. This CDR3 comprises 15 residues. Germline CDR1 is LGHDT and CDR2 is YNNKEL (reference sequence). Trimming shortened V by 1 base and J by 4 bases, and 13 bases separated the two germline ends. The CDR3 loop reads CASSQGHGKGTEAFF. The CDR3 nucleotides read TGTGCCAGCAGCCAAGGGCATGGGAAGGGCACTGAAGCTTTCTTT.